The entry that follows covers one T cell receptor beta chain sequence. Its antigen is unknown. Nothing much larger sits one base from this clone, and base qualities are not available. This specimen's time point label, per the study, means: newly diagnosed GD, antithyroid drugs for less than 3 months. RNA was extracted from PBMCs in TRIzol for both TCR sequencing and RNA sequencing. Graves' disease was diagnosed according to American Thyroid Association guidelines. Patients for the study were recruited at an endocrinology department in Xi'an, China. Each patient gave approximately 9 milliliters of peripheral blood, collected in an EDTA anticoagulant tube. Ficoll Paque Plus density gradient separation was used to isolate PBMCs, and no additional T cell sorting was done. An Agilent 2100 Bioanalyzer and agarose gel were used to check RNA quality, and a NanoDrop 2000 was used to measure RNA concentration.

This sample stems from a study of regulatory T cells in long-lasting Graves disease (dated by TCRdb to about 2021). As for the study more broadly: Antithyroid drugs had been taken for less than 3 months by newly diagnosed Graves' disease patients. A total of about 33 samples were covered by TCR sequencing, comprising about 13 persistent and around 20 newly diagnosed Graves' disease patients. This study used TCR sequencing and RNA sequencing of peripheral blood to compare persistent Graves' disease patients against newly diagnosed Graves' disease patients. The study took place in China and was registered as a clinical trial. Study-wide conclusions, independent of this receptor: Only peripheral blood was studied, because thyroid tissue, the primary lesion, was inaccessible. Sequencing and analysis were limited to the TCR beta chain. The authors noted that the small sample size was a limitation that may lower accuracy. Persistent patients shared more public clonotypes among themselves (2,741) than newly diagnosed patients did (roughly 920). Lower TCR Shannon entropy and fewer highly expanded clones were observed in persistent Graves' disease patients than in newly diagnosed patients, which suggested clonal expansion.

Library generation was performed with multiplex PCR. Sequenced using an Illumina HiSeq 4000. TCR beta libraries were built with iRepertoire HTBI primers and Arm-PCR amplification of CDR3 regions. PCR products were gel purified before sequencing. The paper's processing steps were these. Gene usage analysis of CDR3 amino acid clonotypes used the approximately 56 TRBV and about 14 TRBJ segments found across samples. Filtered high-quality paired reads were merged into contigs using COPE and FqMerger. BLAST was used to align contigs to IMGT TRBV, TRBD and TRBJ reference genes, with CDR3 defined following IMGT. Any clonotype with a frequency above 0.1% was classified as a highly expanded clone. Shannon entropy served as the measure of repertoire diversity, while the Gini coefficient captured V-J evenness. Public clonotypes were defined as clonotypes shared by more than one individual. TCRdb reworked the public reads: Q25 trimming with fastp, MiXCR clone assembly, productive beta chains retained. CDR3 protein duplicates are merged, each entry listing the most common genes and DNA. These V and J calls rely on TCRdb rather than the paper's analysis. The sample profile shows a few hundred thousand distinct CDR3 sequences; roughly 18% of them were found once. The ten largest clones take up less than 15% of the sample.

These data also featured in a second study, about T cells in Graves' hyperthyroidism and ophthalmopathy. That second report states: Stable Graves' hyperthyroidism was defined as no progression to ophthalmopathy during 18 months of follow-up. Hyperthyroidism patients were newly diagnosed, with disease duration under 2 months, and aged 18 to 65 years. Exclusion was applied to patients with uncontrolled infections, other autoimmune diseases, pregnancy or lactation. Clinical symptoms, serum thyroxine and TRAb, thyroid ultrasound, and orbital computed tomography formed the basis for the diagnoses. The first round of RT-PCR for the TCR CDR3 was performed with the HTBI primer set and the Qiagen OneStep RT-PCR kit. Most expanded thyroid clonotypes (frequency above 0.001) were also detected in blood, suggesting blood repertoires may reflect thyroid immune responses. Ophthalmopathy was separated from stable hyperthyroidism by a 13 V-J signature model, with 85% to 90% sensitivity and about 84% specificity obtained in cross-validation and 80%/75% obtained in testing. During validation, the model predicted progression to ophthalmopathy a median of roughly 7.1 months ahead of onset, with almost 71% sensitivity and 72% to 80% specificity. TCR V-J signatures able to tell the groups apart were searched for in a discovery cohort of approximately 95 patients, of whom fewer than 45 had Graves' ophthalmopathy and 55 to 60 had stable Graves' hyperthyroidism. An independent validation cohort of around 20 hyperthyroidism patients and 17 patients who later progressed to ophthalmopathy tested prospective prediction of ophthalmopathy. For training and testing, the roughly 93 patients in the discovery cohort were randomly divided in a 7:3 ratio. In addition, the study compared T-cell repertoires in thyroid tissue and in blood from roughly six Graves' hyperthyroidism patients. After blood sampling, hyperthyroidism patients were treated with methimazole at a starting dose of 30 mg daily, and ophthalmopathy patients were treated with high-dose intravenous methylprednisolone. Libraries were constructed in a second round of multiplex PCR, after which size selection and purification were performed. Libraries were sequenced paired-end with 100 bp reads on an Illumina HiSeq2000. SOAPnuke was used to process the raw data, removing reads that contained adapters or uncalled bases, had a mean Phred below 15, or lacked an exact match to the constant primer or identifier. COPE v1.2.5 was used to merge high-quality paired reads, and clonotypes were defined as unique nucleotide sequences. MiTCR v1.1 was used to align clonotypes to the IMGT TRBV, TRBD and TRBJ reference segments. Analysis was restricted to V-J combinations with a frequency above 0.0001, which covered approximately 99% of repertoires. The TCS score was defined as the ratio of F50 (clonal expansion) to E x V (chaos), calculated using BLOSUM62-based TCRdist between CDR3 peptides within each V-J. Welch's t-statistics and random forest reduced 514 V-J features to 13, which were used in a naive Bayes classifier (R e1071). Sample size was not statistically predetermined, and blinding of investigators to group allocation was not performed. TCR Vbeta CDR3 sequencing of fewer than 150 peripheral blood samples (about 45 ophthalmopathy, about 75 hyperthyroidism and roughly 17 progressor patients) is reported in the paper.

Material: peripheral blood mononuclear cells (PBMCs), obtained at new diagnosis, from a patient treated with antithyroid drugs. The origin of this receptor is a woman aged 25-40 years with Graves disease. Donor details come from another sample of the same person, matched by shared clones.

In nucleotide form, the sequence is TGTGCCAGCAGCACCCGGACAGGGGCCAACAATGAGCAGTTCTTC. The resulting protein is CASSTRTGANNEQFF. The V and J segments used are TRBV7-2 and TRBJ2-5; the junction holds 9 bases that match TRBD1. The J call may be wrong; the DNA end is better matched by TRBJ2-1. Taken from the germline V gene, the CDR1 and CDR2 loops are SGHTA and FQGNSA. The CDR3 goes from the cysteine to the phenylalanine over 15 residues. Only the CDR3 portion is preserved as DNA: 45 bases, with reading frame beginning at the first base.